This TCR beta chain was identified during a study of T cell changes during pregnancy in multiple sclerosis. This CDR3 spans 12 amino acids. Germline V CDR1 and CDR2: SGHRS, YFSETQ. The V gene lost 4 bases and the J gene lost 4 bases, with 9 bases spanning the gap. The method was immunoSEQ multiplex PCR; TCRdb's version includes in-frame clones alone and lacks a portion of them. Counted here are some 120,000 clones, approximately 95% occurring once; the ten biggest clones make up approximately 6.2%. The sample holds one count of this clone. The genes are TRBV5-1 and TRBJ2-7; D is possibly TRBD2 (6 bases). The source material was peripheral blood, sampled before pregnancy. The clonotype was recovered from a female donor with multiple sclerosis, enrolled in a pregnancy study. Written as DNA, the CDR3 is TGCGCCAGCAGCCCCGCGGGATACGAGCAGTACTTC. Its translation is CASSPAGYEQYF.